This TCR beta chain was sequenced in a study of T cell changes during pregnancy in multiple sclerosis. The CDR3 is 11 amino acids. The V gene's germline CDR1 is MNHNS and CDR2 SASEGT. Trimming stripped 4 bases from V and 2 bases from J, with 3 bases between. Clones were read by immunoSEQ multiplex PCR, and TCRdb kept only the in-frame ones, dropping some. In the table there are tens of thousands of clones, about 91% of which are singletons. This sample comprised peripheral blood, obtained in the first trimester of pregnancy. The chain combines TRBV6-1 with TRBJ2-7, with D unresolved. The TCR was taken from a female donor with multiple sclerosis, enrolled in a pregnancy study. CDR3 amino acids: CASSGPYEQYF. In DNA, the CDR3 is TGTGCCAGCAGTGGGCCCTACGAGCAGTACTTC.